The rows below give T cell receptor beta chains drawn from one sample of a study of vaccination and CD4 T cells after COVID-19. TCRdb passed the PCR reads through MiXCR, listing each CDR3 protein once. The data contain 8,500 to 13,000 distinct CDR3 sequences, almost 30% of them seen just once; the ten biggest clones take up about 14%. No antigens are known for them. Source material: CD4+ T cells from blood, cultured in vitro. These receptor sequences come from a human donor in good health. Both conserved end residues are part of each CDR3.

CDR3: CASSGQSGRQGVTQYF
V: TRBV5-1

CDR3: CSANDYRVSEAFF
V: TRBV20-1

CDR3: CASSPRGVGVGAKNIQYF
V: TRBV6-1

CDR3: CASSEEGSEAYGYTF
V: TRBV6-1

CDR3: CASSLGAGIDGYTF
V: TRBV7-9

CDR3: CASSPTGMGETQYF
V: TRBV5-4

CDR3: CASALEGLEANYGYTF
V: TRBV28

CDR3: CASGGDSYEQYF
V: TRBV2

CDR3: CATQWTSGKTDTQYF
V: TRBV27

CDR3: CAIRTGEKLFF
V: TRBV10-3

CDR3: CATSGGLGHEQFF
V: TRBV12-3/TRBV12-4

CDR3: CASSFGRADTDTQYF
V: TRBV7-6

CDR3: CASSYSSGTPNTEAFF
V: TRBV6-2/TRBV6-3

CDR3: CASSQTTSGPTLYNEQFF
V: TRBV11-2

CDR3: CAISKGIQETQYF
V: TRBV10-3

CDR3: CASSLRLAGETQYF
V: TRBV27

CDR3: CASSQWGGYYGYTF
V: TRBV27

CDR3: CASSKARHPNTEAFF
V: TRBV21-1

CDR3: CASSLEHPSYNEQFF
V: TRBV5-1

CDR3: CASRGTTPLHF
V: TRBV2

CDR3: CSASKVSDPYNEQFF
V: TRBV20-1

CDR3: CASRPLRENTEAFF
V: TRBV19

CDR3: CAISAKYGPTNTEAFF
V: TRBV10-3

CDR3: CASSHTGANTEAFF
V: TRBV4-3

CDR3: CASSLLRGLSGTEAFF
V: TRBV7-9

CDR3: CASANPGRGTDTQYF
V: TRBV5-4

CDR3: CSALRGASNEQFF
V: TRBV20-1

CDR3: CASSEAQQYNSPLHF
V: TRBV6-1

CDR3: CASSPDRAGTDTQYF
V: TRBV12-3/TRBV12-4

CDR3: CASSKGDLDREAQETQYF
V: TRBV21-1

CDR3: CASSGLTKETQYF
V: TRBV2

CDR3: CASSNRDRVPKLQETQYF
V: TRBV21-1

CDR3: CSASPVMRTTYGYTF
V: TRBV20-1

CDR3: CASWLAARETQYF
V: TRBV2

CDR3: CSAINRAGYTF
V: TRBV20-1